This passage covers 26 T cell receptor beta chains from one sample sequenced in a study of blood T cell repertoires in COVID-19 (dated by TCRdb to 2019 to 2021). The library was made by the immunoSEQ multiplex PCR assay. What TCRdb holds here is the immuneACCESS table cut down to in-frame rearrangements. Part of the clones is not present; checked against another copy, under half of the missing clones reflect an unresolved V gene, and the others are unexplained. For this sample the table gives more than 150,000 clones, of which approximately 80% were detected only once. The ten largest account for roughly 17% of the sample. Sequenced material: PBMCs or T cells enriched from blood (not recorded which). The receptor set was obtained from a woman in her forties or fifties who had recovered from COVID-19.

About this clone itself: The junction shows a germline mismatch at one end, possibly a read error. This CDR3 reads CASSLDGLAGVF. The DNA of the CDR3 is TGTGCCAGCAGCTTAGACGGACTAGCGGGAGTCTTC. This sequence joins TRBV7-2 and TRBJ2-7; 13 bases are a match to TRBD2. The germline V gene encodes CDR1 SGHTA and CDR2 FQGNSA. The CDR3 covers 12 residues.

V gene TRBV9 combines with J gene TRBJ1-1, with a weak D call TRBD1 (6 bases). From germline, CDR1 is SGDLS and CDR2 YYNGEE. CDR3 length equals 14 residues. Trimming cost V 4 bases and J 7 bases, with 17 bases left between them. In DNA form, the CDR3 reads TGTGCCAGCAGCCTCCAAAATCGAGGGGGTGAAGCTTTCTTT. Translation gives CASSLQNRGGEAFF.

This chain joins TRBV19 and TRBJ1-2; D is undetermined. This CDR3 region has 12 residues. The germline V and J ends were trimmed by 6 bases and 1 base, with 6 bases remaining between them. Germline CDR1 and CDR2: LNHDA and SQIVND (reference sequence). The CDR3 reads CASSEVNYGYTF. CDR3 bases: TGTGCCAGTAGCGAGGTTAACTATGGCTACACCTTC.

This chain links TRBV12-3 or TRBV12-4 with TRBJ2-1; D uncertain. The CDR3 is 11 residues long. V was pared by 2 bases and J by 8 bases, with 4 bases between. CDR3 in DNA: TGTGCCAGCAGTTTACAGGATGAGCAGTTCTTC. This sequence encodes CASSLQDEQFF.

There are a few counts of this clone. The rearrangement links TRBV18 to TRBJ1-4; 7 positions match TRBD1. The germline gives CDR1 KGHSH, CDR2 LQKENI. There are 14 residues in the CDR3. J lost 4 bases, V lost 6 bases, and 5 bases had no gene match. The CDR3 region is CASSPGQFNEKLFF. In DNA, the CDR3 is TGTGCCAGCTCCCCGGGACAGTTTAATGAAAAACTGTTTTTT.

The chain uses TRBV5-4 and TRBJ2-2; TRBD2 aligns across 7 bases. After removal of 4 bases from V and 1 base from J, the junction contained 7 bases not matched to a gene. Germline CDR1 reads SGHNT; CDR2 reads YYREEE (reference sequence). The CDR3 runs to 16 residues. The CDR3: CASSPARTRNTGELFF. The CDR3 DNA reads TGTGCCAGCAGCCCTGCCAGGACTAGGAACACCGGGGAGCTGTTTTTT.

This sequence joins TRBV5-4 and TRBJ2-2; D gene ambiguous. Trimming took 2 bases from V and 3 from J, leaving 8 bases between them. The CDR3 totals 14 residues. Germline lookup yields CDR1 SGHNT and CDR2 YYREEE (reference sequence). The CDR3 loop is CASSFNTYTGELFF. CDR3 in DNA: TGTGCCAGCAGCTTCAACACCTACACCGGGGAGCTGTTTTTT.

This chain connects TRBV5-5 to TRBJ1-4; no clear D. The V end lost 4 bases, the J end lost 2 bases, and 15 bases lay between the germline ends. The CDR3 covers 16 residues. Germline CDR1 SGHKS, CDR2 YYEKEE (reference sequence). CDR3: CASSPGHSGTNEKLFF. CDR3 nucleotides: TGTGCCAGCAGCCCTGGTCATTCTGGCACTAATGAAAAACTGTTTTTT. The full variable domain, its missing parts supplied by reference TRBV5-5 and TRBJ1-4, is DAGVTQSPTHLIKTRGQQVTLRCSPISGHKSVSWYQQVLGQGPQFIFQYYEKEERGRGNFPDRFSARQFPNYSSELNVNALLLGDSALYLCASSPGHSGTNEKLFFGSGTQLSVL.

Only a few counts were recorded for this clone. The chain employs TRBV5-6 and TRBJ1-2; tentatively, D is TRBD1 (5 bases). Germline V gene data show CDR1 as SGHDT and CDR2 as YYEEEE. The CDR3 spans 16 residues. V was pared by 1 base and J by 2 bases, with 15 bases between. CDR3 nucleotide sequence: TGTGCCAGCAGCTTGAGCGGGGGTGGCGACAACTATGGCTACACCTTC. It yields the protein CASSLSGGGDNYGYTF.

The chain recombines TRBV29-1 with TRBJ1-5, with D possibly matching TRBD1 (6 bases). Germline assignment: CDR1 SQVTM and CDR2 ANQGSEA. The ends were cut back, 6 bases at V and 4 bases at J, with 16 bases in the middle. The CDR3 consists of 14 residues. Here the CDR3 DNA reads TGCAGCGTCCAGTCCGGGACATTTAATCAGCCCCAGCATTTT. Translating gives CSVQSGTFNQPQHF.

The chain recombines TRBV5-6 with TRBJ1-2, with 8 bases lining up with TRBD1. The trim removed 0 bases at V and 8 bases at J, leaving 12 bases unmatched. This CDR3 has 16 amino acids. CDR1 is SGHDT, CDR2 YYEEEE, per germline. CDR3 region: CASSLGQGTLTGGYTF. In DNA form, the CDR3 reads TGTGCCAGCAGCTTGGGACAGGGGACCCTGACGGGGGGCTACACCTTC.

The chain carries TRBV6-5 and TRBJ2-7, with 8 bases lining up with TRBD1. The CDR3 sequence is 15 residues long. Germline loops: CDR1 MNHEY, CDR2 SVGAGI. Losses at the gene ends were 0 bases for V and 2 bases for J; bases not matched to a gene: 3. This chain's CDR3 is CASSYSIQGAYEQYF. The CDR3 nucleotides are TGTGCCAGCAGTTACTCGATACAGGGGGCCTACGAGCAGTACTTC.

The chain carries TRBV2 and TRBJ1-6; D is unclear. The CDR3 has 12 residues. CDR1 and CDR2 (germline): SNHLY, FYNNEI. V was clipped by 1 base and J by 8 bases, with 3 bases between them. The CDR3 region is CASSEGHSPLHF. CDR3 nucleotides: TGTGCCAGCAGTGAAGGGCATTCACCCCTCCACTTT.

The chain recombines TRBV4-2 with TRBJ2-4, with D perhaps matching TRBD1 (6 bases). Trimming took off 0 bases at V and 9 bases at J, with 21 bases between the two ends. This CDR3 has 17 amino acids. CDR1 is LGHNA, CDR2 YNFKEQ, per germline. The DNA for the CDR3 is TGTGCCAGCAGCCAAGACCTAGGGGCTAGCAGAGGGGGCATTCAGTACTTC. Protein product: CASSQDLGASRGGIQYF.

The rearrangement joins TRBV9 to TRBJ1-6; 9 positions match TRBD1. The CDR3 loop spans 14 amino acids. Germline V gene lookup returns CDR1 SGDLS and CDR2 YYNGEE. The J segment lost 7 bases and the V segment lost 3 bases, leaving 2 bases of the junction unmatched. The CDR3 nucleotides are TGTGCCAGCAGCGGGACAGGGGTGAATTCACCCCTCCACTTT. It codes for CASSGTGVNSPLHF.

In nucleotides, the CDR3 is TGTGCCAGCAGAGGCCAGGCACACTATGGCTACACCTTC. It translates to CASRGQAHYGYTF. The gene calls are TRBV2 and TRBJ1-2; unclear D gene. The germline V gene encodes CDR1 SNHLY and CDR2 FYNNEI. The V end lost 6 bases, the J end lost 3 bases, and 11 bases lay between the germline ends. CDR3 size: 13 residues.

The chain couples TRBV5-1 to TRBJ1-2, with TRBD1 identical over 8 bases. V lost 5 bases, J lost 5 bases, and 5 bases stayed unmatched. Germline V gene data show CDR1 as SGHRS and CDR2 as YFSETQ. The CDR3 runs 13 residues. DNA of the CDR3: TGCGCCAGCAGGAGCGGACAGGGTTATGGCTACACCTTC. Its translation is CASRSGQGYGYTF. Variable domain in full (rest from reference TRBV5-1 and TRBJ1-2): KAGVTQTPRYLIKTRGQQVTLSCSPISGHRSVSWYQQTPGQGLQFLFEYFSETQRNKGNFPGRFSGRQFSNSRSEMNVSTLELGDSALYLCASRSGQGYGYTFGSGTRLTVV.

The chain employs TRBV14 and TRBJ2-2; TRBD2 is a possible D gene (5 bases). There are 16 residues in the CDR3. The germline V gene encodes CDR1 SGHDN and CDR2 FVKESK. V lost 1 base and J 0 bases, leaving 9 bases between the germline ends. The chain's CDR3 is CASSQVSGSNTGELFF. CDR3 DNA sequence: TGTGCCAGCAGCCAAGTAAGCGGATCGAACACCGGGGAGCTGTTTTTT.

The chain uses TRBV3-1 (or the pseudogene TRBV3-2) and TRBJ2-3; TRBD1 matches at 12 bases. The germline CDR1 and CDR2 sequences are LGHDT and YNNKEL (reference sequence). This CDR3 comprises 17 residues. The V gene end was trimmed by 4 bases and the J gene end by 6 bases; junction bases not matched to a gene: 11. CDR3 sequence: CASSPTLGTGGSDTQYF. CDR3 sequence (DNA): TGTGCCAGCAGCCCTACACTCGGGACAGGGGGCTCGGATACGCAGTATTTT.

This clone appeared a few times. This chain links TRBV5-1 with TRBJ2-7; TRBD1 matches at 8 bases. Germline trimming cut 0 bases from V and 0 bases from J; bases unmatched to any gene: 2. The CDR3 has 15 amino acids. The germline CDR1 and CDR2 sequences are SGHRS and YFSETQ. CDR3 bases: TGCGCCAGCAGCTTGGTGACAGGGGTCTCCTACGAGCAGTACTTC. Translation: CASSLVTGVSYEQYF.

The genes are TRBV7-8 and TRBJ2-2; the D is unclear. Germline-derived CDR1 and CDR2 are SGHVS and FQNEAQ. The CDR3 runs to 14 residues. V shed 1 base and J shed 4 bases, with 7 bases lying between them. The chain's CDR3 is CASSLDNPTGELFF. CDR3 nucleotides: TGTGCCAGCAGCTTAGACAACCCCACCGGGGAGCTGTTTTTT.

The chain couples TRBV19 to TRBJ2-1; D gene ambiguous. Per the germline V gene, CDR1 is LNHDA and CDR2 is SQIVND (reference sequence). The CDR3 has 14 residues. V gave up 1 base and J gave up 3 bases, with 7 bases separating them. Here the CDR3 DNA reads TGTGCCAGTAGTATAGGGCGGAACTACAATGAGCAGTTCTTC. Encoded protein: CASSIGRNYNEQFF.

CDR3 loop: CASSIDIYTDTQYF. The CDR3 nucleotides are TGTGCCAGTAGTATAGATATATACACAGATACGCAGTATTTT. The chain employs TRBV19 and TRBJ2-3; D gene unclear. Germline assignment: CDR1 LNHDA and CDR2 SQIVND (reference sequence). Trimming cost V 0 bases and J 2 bases, with 6 bases left between them. The CDR3 extends over 14 amino acids.

This clone occurred once. The CDR3 here is CASRRRGANMNTEAFF. The CDR3 bases are TGTGCCAGCAGACGGAGGGGTGCCAACATGAACACTGAAGCTTTCTTT. The chain employs TRBV28 and TRBJ1-1; possibly TRBD1 for D (5 bases). Deletions cut 6 bases from V and 0 bases from J, with 17 bases between. CDR3 length equals 16 residues. Germline V gene lookup returns CDR1 MDHEN and CDR2 SYDVKM.

The CDR3 DNA reads TGTGCCAGCAGTTTAGAAGCTCCAGGGGGTCACGAGCAGTACTTC. This translates into CASSLEAPGGHEQYF. The gene calls are TRBV27 and TRBJ2-7; 7 bases are a match to TRBD1. This CDR3 spans 15 amino acids. Trimming removed 2 bases from V and 5 bases from J; junction bases left unmatched: 9. The V gene's germline CDR1 is MNHEY and CDR2 SMNVEV (reference sequence).

The V gene is TRBV19, the J gene TRBJ2-3; 8 positions match TRBD2. V shed 5 bases and J 0 bases; nucleotides not matched to a gene: 10. Germline V gene sequence: CDR1 LNHDA, CDR2 SQIVND (reference sequence). The CDR3 is 17 residues long. Written as DNA, the CDR3 is TGTGCCAGTAGTGTCTACTCCGGGACTAGAAGCACAGATACGCAGTATTTT. Its protein is CASSVYSGTRSTDTQYF.